The rows below give T cell receptor beta chains drawn from one sample of a study of glioma-infiltrating T cells. TCRdb used MiXCR to reprocess the multiplex PCR reads, holding one entry per CDR3 protein. The profile covers more than 110,000 distinct CDR3 sequences, with about two fifths appearing a single time and roughly 20% taken by the ten largest. Specimen: glioma tissue, nonneoplastic brain tissue, or PBMCs (not recorded which). Every receptor here comes from a human donor with low-grade glioma or glioblastoma, undergoing nonglioma brain surgery, or in good health (not recorded which). Both conserved end residues are part of each CDR3. Each record gives: J gene, V gene, CDR3 length, clone size, D gene, CDR3 protein, CDR3 DNA. D genes are given only for firm matches. Clone sizes are given selectively: once, few, many, or a class where the clone is expanded.

j_call: TRBJ2-7; v_call: TRBV4-2; cdr3_length: 13; clone_size: .; d_call: .; cdr3_aa: CASSQAIDYEQYF; cdr3_nt: TGTGCCAGCAGCCAAGCCATTGACTACGAGCAGTACTTC
j_call: TRBJ2-5; v_call: TRBV6-2/TRBV6-3; cdr3_length: 13; clone_size: few; d_call: .; cdr3_aa: CASSDRGAETQYF; cdr3_nt: TGTGCCAGCAGTGACCGTGGGGCCGAGACCCAGTACTTC
j_call: TRBJ2-2; v_call: TRBV15; cdr3_length: 16; clone_size: .; d_call: .; cdr3_aa: CATSRDRAGDTGELFF; cdr3_nt: TGTGCCACCAGCAGAGATCGGGCAGGGGACACCGGGGAGCTGTTTTTT
j_call: TRBJ2-7; v_call: TRBV6-2/TRBV6-3; cdr3_length: 15; clone_size: few; d_call: .; cdr3_aa: CATSTVYGNSYEQYF; cdr3_nt: TGTGCCACCTCCACCGTATACGGAAACTCCTACGAGCAGTACTTC
j_call: TRBJ2-3; v_call: TRBV4-1; cdr3_length: 12; clone_size: many; d_call: .; cdr3_aa: CASSQRTDTQYF; cdr3_nt: TGCGCCAGCAGCCAGCGAACAGATACGCAGTATTTT
j_call: TRBJ2-5; v_call: TRBV4-1; cdr3_length: 16; clone_size: .; d_call: .; cdr3_aa: CASSQGTGWGQETQYF; cdr3_nt: TGCGCCAGCAGCCAAGGAACGGGGTGGGGTCAAGAGACCCAGTACTTC
j_call: TRBJ2-3; v_call: TRBV10-1; cdr3_length: 14; clone_size: .; d_call: .; cdr3_aa: CASPGGGHTDTQYF; cdr3_nt: TGCGCCAGCCCCGGGGGAGGACACACAGATACGCAGTATTTT
j_call: TRBJ1-1; v_call: TRBV6-2/TRBV6-3; cdr3_length: 16; clone_size: few; d_call: TRBD1; cdr3_aa: CASSYKGQGMNTEAFF; cdr3_nt: TGTGCCAGCAGTTACAAGGGACAGGGGATGAACACTGAAGCTTTCTTT
j_call: TRBJ2-7; v_call: TRBV25-1; cdr3_length: 15; clone_size: .; d_call: TRBD1; cdr3_aa: CASSANRGRYYEQYF; cdr3_nt: TGTGCCAGCAGTGCTAACAGGGGTCGATACTACGAGCAGTACTTC
j_call: TRBJ2-1; v_call: TRBV6-1; cdr3_length: 16; clone_size: .; d_call: .; cdr3_aa: CASRNRDMANYNEQFF; cdr3_nt: TGTGCCAGCAGGAACCGGGACATGGCCAACTACAATGAGCAGTTCTTC
j_call: TRBJ2-3; v_call: TRBV7-9; cdr3_length: 11; clone_size: .; d_call: .; cdr3_aa: CASTFPNTQYF; cdr3_nt: TGTGCCAGCACCTTCCCAAATACGCAGTATTTT